This T cell receptor (beta chain) comes out of a study of T-cell memory formation after mild COVID-19. Points from the study as a whole: The second-wave clones peaking on day 37 were not confirmed as SARS-CoV-2-specific. Researchers report contracting CD4+ clones mostly in CM and EM, with CD8+ clones in EMRA.

TCRdb fed the 5' RACE reads into MiXCR, producing one record per CDR3 protein. This sample has about 200,000 distinct CDR3 sequences, with more than 8% found just once. V gave up 5 bases and J gave up 0 bases; unmatched junction bases: 10. The CDR3 consists of 17 residues. Germline V gene sequence: CDR1 SGHRS, CDR2 YFSETQ. About this clonotype itself: What it recognizes is unknown.

Sequencing was carried out using PBMCs or a T cell subset sorted from them (not recorded which). V gene TRBV5-1 combines with J gene TRBJ2-2, with 7 nucleotides matching TRBD1. The source of this sequence is a man aged 18-30 years who had mild COVID-19 (a few samples of this study predate the infection). Cell type and time point are not known. The CDR3 DNA is TGCGCCAGCAGTTACGTTACCGGGACAGCGAACACCGGGGAGCTGTTTTTT. It encodes CASSYVTGTANTGELFF.